This TCR beta chain was recorded in a study of blood T cell repertoires in COVID-19. Study in general: Sites across the United States, Italy and Spain contributed samples from acute and convalescent COVID-19.

The CDR3 extends over 14 amino acids. CDR1 is SGHRS, CDR2 YFSETQ, per germline. Trimming left V 5 bases short and J 1 base short, with 9 bases between. Participant-given clinical history determined each cohort assignment. Cohort 3 donors were reported recovered after two negative PCRs, clearance, or symptom resolution. In the original workflow: Estimation of nucleated cell counts relied on the amplification of reference gene primers. The data were produced by immunoSEQ multiplex PCR, yet TCRdb's version contains in-frame clones alone and is incomplete. The V and J calls and clone size were taken over from that table, and D and trimming were inferred from the DNA. This table has 320,000 or so clones, approximately 88% appearing once.

V is TRBV5-1 and J is TRBJ2-2, with a weak D call TRBD1 (5 bases). Sequences were obtained from PBMCs or T cells enriched from blood (not recorded which). The source is a man younger than 40 who had recovered from COVID-19. Here the CDR3 reads CASSTTGNTGELFF. The CDR3 coding sequence is TGCGCCAGCAGTACTACAGGGAACACCGGGGAGCTGTTTTTT. Drawing the rest from reference TRBV5-1 and TRBJ2-2, the complete variable domain is KAGVTQTPRYLIKTRGQQVTLSCSPISGHRSVSWYQQTPGQGLQFLFEYFSETQRNKGNFPGRFSGRQFSNSRSEMNVSTLELGDSALYLCASSTTGNTGELFFGEGSRLTVL.